A selection of T cell receptor beta chains follows, all from one sample in a study of identical twins. Each CDR3 protein gets one entry after TCRdb re-called the 5' RACE reads with MiXCR. The repertoire holds more than 1.5 million distinct CDR3 sequences, with about 30% as singletons. The sequenced material came from cord blood. The receptors shown here come from a newborn girl in good health. CDR3s include the opening cysteine and the closing phenylalanine or tryptophan.

TRBV20-1	TRBJ1-4	CSAIVATNEKLFF
TRBV7-9	TRBJ1-1	CASSLKGRFITEAFF
TRBV21-1	TRBJ2-4	CASIQQEAKNIQYF
TRBV27	TRBJ1-1	CASSLRGVQNDPEAFF
TRBV2	TRBJ2-7	CASTPLLVSYEQYF
TRBV7-9	TRBJ1-1	CASSFPLQGLNTEAFF
TRBV3-1	TRBJ2-5	CASSQLGGLAGALGETQYF
TRBV20-1	TRBJ1-1	CSAKKGGANTEAFF
TRBV20-1	TRBJ2-7	CSARDLGLAGASHEQYF
TRBV11-1	TRBJ2-6	CASSLVLILTQPGAGANVLTF
TRBV6-1	TRBJ2-3	CASSVGTSGPGTDTQYF
TRBV5-1	TRBJ2-7	CAGSFGGGSYEQYF
TRBV28	TRBJ2-5	CASSLIRLAGVNEQYF
TRBV20-1	TRBJ1-5	CSASPPGRRNQPQHF